Below are 23 T cell receptor beta chains sequenced from a single sample in a study of blood T cell repertoires in COVID-19. Sequenced by immunoSEQ multiplex PCR; TCRdb stores in-frame clones only, minus some. The sample contains tens of thousands of clones, around three quarters of which appear only once. The source material was peripheral blood. The receptors come from a man aged 65-85 years with acute or convalescent COVID-19.

The J gene is TRBJ1-4, the V gene TRBV5-4, with unresolved D. The V and J ends lost 1 base and 8 bases respectively, with 6 bases between them. Germline CDR1 reads SGHNT; CDR2 reads YYREEE (reference sequence). This CDR3 region has 12 residues. DNA for the CDR3: TGTGCCAGCAGCTTGTTGGGCGAAAAACTGTTTTTT. Translating gives CASSLLGEKLFF.

This clone was found a few times. The CDR3 protein is CASSTWDREGYTF. The CDR3 nucleotides read TGTGCCAGTAGTACCTGGGACAGGGAGGGCTACACCTTC. J is TRBJ1-2 and V is TRBV19, with 9 bases identical to TRBD1. V trimming: 4 bases; J trimming: 8 bases; junction bases outside the gene matches: 5. This CDR3 comprises 13 residues. CDR1 is LNHDA, CDR2 SQIVND, per germline (reference sequence).

This clone is a singleton in its sample. The genes are TRBV7-2 and TRBJ2-2; D not resolved. Germline V gene data show CDR1 as SGHTA and CDR2 as FQGNSA. This CDR3 spans 17 amino acids. The germline V and J ends were trimmed by 1 base and 8 bases, with 20 bases remaining between them. CDR3 bases: TGTGCCAGCAGCTTAGGAAACACCCCAACCCCTAGAGGGGAGCTGTTTTTT. It is translated as CASSLGNTPTPRGELFF.

CDR3 in DNA: TGTGCCAGCAGTTTAGTCGGGGGGCCCTATAATTCACCCCTCCACTTT. It yields the protein CASSLVGGPYNSPLHF. This chain uses TRBV7-3 with TRBJ1-6, with D perhaps matching TRBD1 (6 bases). The V end was cut by 6 bases, the J end by 2 bases, with 14 bases between. The CDR3 has 16 amino acids. From germline, CDR1 is SGHTA and CDR2 FQGTGA.

J is TRBJ1-6 and V is TRBV2; 8 nucleotides align to TRBD1. The germline gives CDR1 SNHLY, CDR2 FYNNEI. This CDR3 is 15 amino acids long. The V segment lost 8 bases and the J segment 7 bases; nucleotides outside the gene matches: 10. This CDR3 reads CASSYRGRGNSPLHF. The CDR3 bases are TGTGCCAGCTCTTACAGGGGGAGGGGAAATTCACCCCTCCACTTT.

The chain couples TRBV11-3 to TRBJ1-1; possibly TRBD1 for D (5 bases). Trimming pared 5 bases from V and 1 base from J, leaving 11 bases between. The germline CDR1 and CDR2 sequences are SGHNT and YENEEA. This CDR3 comprises 14 residues. As DNA, the CDR3 is TGTGCCAGCAGCCAGGGCCCGGGGAACACTGAAGCTTTCTTT. Translating it yields CASSQGPGNTEAFF.

This chain uses TRBV2 with TRBJ1-2; 7 nucleotides align to TRBD1. The CDR3 contains 12 residues. Germline-derived CDR1 and CDR2 are SNHLY and FYNNEI. Trimming removed 10 bases from V and 6 bases from J; junction bases left unmatched: 8. The DNA for the CDR3 is TGTGCCAACCCAGGGACAGTCCATGGCTACACCTTC. This gives the protein CANPGTVHGYTF.

The chain has TRBV29-1 and TRBJ1-1; D is perhaps TRBD1 (5 bases). This CDR3 has 15 residues. The V end lost 6 bases, the J end lost 4 bases, and 21 bases lay between the germline ends. Germline V lookup: CDR1 SQVTM, CDR2 ANQGSEA. CDR3 in DNA: TGCAGCGTAGCATACCGGGGCCGGGGAGGCACTGAAGCTTTCTTT. Translating it yields CSVAYRGRGGTEAFF.

V and J are TRBV11-2 and TRBJ1-1, with a weak D call TRBD1 (5 bases). V lost 6 bases to trimming and J lost 4 bases, with 18 bases between them. This CDR3 spans 15 amino acids. CDR1 SGHAT and CDR2 FQNNGV come from the germline V gene. Here the CDR3 DNA reads TGTGCCAGCAGTTCTCGGGGGGGTGAATCCACTGAAGCTTTCTTT. Its translation: CASSSRGGESTEAFF.

The chain has TRBV12-3 or TRBV12-4 and TRBJ1-1; D not resolved. The CDR3 has 13 residues. V lost 7 bases and J lost 0, with 9 bases in between. The CDR3 DNA sequence: TGTGCCAGCACCTTTACAGTGAACACTGAAGCTTTCTTT. It translates to CASTFTVNTEAFF.

The chain links TRBV15 to TRBJ1-3, with D unresolved. V lost 0 bases and J 1 base, leaving 10 bases between the germline ends. The germline gives CDR1 LNHNV, CDR2 YYDKDF (reference sequence). The CDR3 contains 16 residues. CDR3 coding DNA: TGTGCCACCAGCAGAGATAAGTGGGAGTCTGGAAACACCATATATTTT. It codes for CATSRDKWESGNTIYF.

The V and J genes are TRBV9 and TRBJ1-3; D may be TRBD1 (5 bases). This CDR3 comprises 14 residues. V was clipped by 0 bases and J by 4 bases, with 8 bases between them. In germline, CDR1 is SGDLS, CDR2 YYNGEE. The CDR3 region has the DNA TGTGCCAGCAGCGTAGGGCAGGGCGGAAACACCATATATTTT. This encodes CASSVGQGGNTIYF.

The V and J genes are TRBV6-5 and TRBJ2-7; D ambiguous. Germline V CDR1 and CDR2: MNHEY, SVGAGI. Trimming pared 6 bases from V and 0 bases from J, leaving 9 bases between. The CDR3 extends over 13 amino acids. DNA of the CDR3: TGTGCCAGCAGGGTGGGCAGCTCCTACGAGCAGTACGTC. It translates to CASRVGSSYEQYV.

The V gene is TRBV24-1, the J gene TRBJ1-2; weak D call: TRBD1 (6 bases). CDR1 and CDR2 from the germline V gene are KGHDR and SFDVKD. V lost 3 bases to trimming and J lost 6 bases, with 13 bases between them. This CDR3 region has 14 residues. CDR3 nucleotides: TGTGCCACCAGTGATACTCAGGGGCGGGATGGCTACACCTTC. Translated: CATSDTQGRDGYTF.

This clone showed up just once. The rearrangement joins TRBV5-5 to TRBJ2-3; possibly TRBD2 for D (6 bases). The CDR3 runs to 14 residues. CDR1 is SGHKS and CDR2 is YYEKEE in the germline V gene (reference sequence). V was cut by 2 bases and J by 5 bases, with 12 bases left in between. The CDR3 DNA is TGTGCCAGCAGCTTAGGTCCCGGGAGAGATACGCAGTATTTT. Protein sequence: CASSLGPGRDTQYF. Together with reference TRBV5-5 and TRBJ2-3, the CDR3 gives the full variable domain: DAGVTQSPTHLIKTRGQQVTLRCSPISGHKSVSWYQQVLGQGPQFIFQYYEKEERGRGNFPDRFSARQFPNYSSELNVNALLLGDSALYLCASSLGPGRDTQYFGPGTRLTVL.

The rearrangement joins TRBV7-6 to TRBJ2-1; perhaps TRBD1 as D (5 bases). Between the trimmed V and J ends, which lost 6 bases and 0 bases, there was a span of 9 bases. Per the germline V gene, CDR1 is SGHVS and CDR2 is FNYEAQ. This CDR3 is 14 amino acids long. The CDR3 DNA reads as TGTGCCAGCAGACAGGATCACTCCTACAATGAGCAGTTCTTC. Protein sequence: CASRQDHSYNEQFF.

This clone was seen once. This chain uses TRBV7-2 with TRBJ1-3, with D perhaps TRBD1 (5 bases). CDR3 length equals 16 residues. Germline CDR1 reads SGHTA; CDR2 reads FQGNSA. Trimming cost V 2 bases and J 2 bases, with 13 bases left between them. The CDR3 spells CASSLWGGGTGNTIYF. Here the CDR3 DNA reads TGTGCCAGCAGCTTATGGGGGGGAGGAACTGGAAACACCATATATTTT.

The chain links TRBV6-5 to TRBJ1-1; 8 bases fit TRBD1. Trimming at V came to 2 bases and at J to 1 base, leaving 6 bases not matched to a gene. This CDR3 is built from 16 residues. CDR1 MNHEY and CDR2 SVGAGI come from the germline V gene. The CDR3 reads CASSYPGTGKNTEAFF. In nucleotides, the CDR3 is TGTGCCAGCAGTTACCCCGGGACAGGAAAGAACACTGAAGCTTTCTTT.

The V and J genes are TRBV12-3 or TRBV12-4 and TRBJ2-1; TRBD1 aligns across 7 bases. Trimming at V came to 0 bases and at J to 16 bases, leaving 6 bases not matched to a gene. This CDR3 spans 12 amino acids. The CDR3 reads CASSLASRQGFF. The CDR3 region has the DNA TGTGCCAGCAGTTTAGCGTCGAGACAGGGATTCTTC.

The V gene is TRBV7-9, the J gene TRBJ1-2; D uncertain. This CDR3 contains 12 residues. Germline CDR1 is SEHNR and CDR2 is FQNEAQ (reference sequence). Trimming took 2 bases from V and 13 from J, leaving 14 bases between them. Here the CDR3 reads CASSLLEEAPTF. The CDR3, as DNA: TGTGCCAGCAGCTTACTTGAAGAAGCCCCCACCTTC. The full variable domain, rest sourced from reference TRBV7-9 and TRBJ1-2, is DTGVSQNPRHKITKRGQNVTFRCDPISEHNRLYWYRQTLGQGPEFLTYFQNEAQLEKSRLLSDRFSAERPKGSFSTLEIQRTEQGDSAMYLCASSLLEEAPTFGSGTRLTVV.

V is TRBV29-1 and J is TRBJ2-1, with 9 bases lining up with TRBD2. CDR1 SQVTM and CDR2 ANQGSEA come from the germline V gene. J was trimmed by 7 bases and V by 6 bases; bases with no gene match: 7. The CDR3 has 13 amino acids. The CDR3 nucleotides are TGCAGCGTGGCGGGAGGGAATTGGAATGAGCAGTTCTTC. Its protein product is CSVAGGNWNEQFF.

This clone occurred once. The rearrangement links TRBV19 to TRBJ2-7; tentative D call: TRBD2 (6 bases). Trimming cost V 5 bases and J 3 bases, with 11 bases left between them. CDR3 size: 13 residues. Germline V lookup: CDR1 LNHDA, CDR2 SQIVND (reference sequence). The CDR3 nucleotides read TGTGCCAGTAGTGCGGGACCCCTCTACGAGCAGTACTTC. Its protein product is CASSAGPLYEQYF.

The chain links TRBV24-1 to TRBJ2-5, with 7 bases fitting TRBD1. The J segment lost 7 bases and the V segment lost 8 bases, leaving 9 bases of the junction unmatched. Germline-derived CDR1 and CDR2 are KGHDR and SFDVKD. The CDR3 totals 13 residues. The CDR3 here is CATTSDRVVTQYF. DNA of the CDR3: TGTGCCACCACCTCAGACAGGGTGGTGACCCAGTACTTC.